This T cell receptor beta chain was found in a study of PD-L1 blockade in urothelial cancer. Overall study context: About 90% of the roughly 29 patients were males with bladder-origin urothelial cancer. Study observations and caveats: Below-median TCR clonality that was measured in pretreatment blood predicted better survival. Durable benefit was linked to greater 3-week expansion of tumor-associated blood clones.

The CDR3 length is 15 residues. V was clipped by 5 bases and J by 5 bases; unmatched bases: 11. Germline V gives CDR1 SNHLY, CDR2 FYNNEI. Note on this clone: What it binds is unknown.

Using immunoSEQ multiplex PCR, the repertoire was profiled, and TCRdb retains in-frame clones only, with some absent. The sample holds tens of thousands of clones, 80% seen once. Time point meaning: pretreatment peripheral blood. Samples spanned pretreatment and treatment, with 1 to 8 time points per patient. This sample comprised PBMCs, obtained around atezolizumab (anti-PD-L1) treatment. V gene TRBV2 combines with J gene TRBJ2-5; 7 bases line up with TRBD1. The TCR was taken from a man between 60 and 75 years old with urothelial cancer. The CDR3 is CASSPRQGLGETQYF. The CDR3 bases are TGTGCCAGCAGTCCCCGACAGGGTTTAGGGGAGACCCAGTACTTC.